This T cell receptor beta chain was captured in a study of regulatory T cells in long-lasting Graves disease. Notes on the study in general: Between persistent patients, thousands of public clonotypes were shared, exceeding the approximately 900 shared between new patients. Persistent disease samples used TRBV28, TRBJ1-2 and TRBJ2-5 preferentially.

Remarks on this clonotype: Its antigen is unidentified.

The time point denotes: newly diagnosed GD, antithyroid drugs for less than 3 months. Following extraction of RNA from PBMCs, that RNA was used to make the TCR library. The CDR3 length is 18 residues. Trimming stripped 0 bases from V and 2 bases from J, with 19 bases between. Germline V gene sequence: CDR1 SGDLS, CDR2 YYNGEE. iRepertoire HTBI primers and Arm-PCR of CDR3 regions built TCR beta libraries. TCRdb processed the multiplex PCR reads anew with MiXCR; each CDR3 protein has one entry. Of 540,000 or so distinct CDR3 sequences listed, roughly 12% were seen once; the top ten hold roughly 9.7%. This same sample was also part of a study on T cells in Graves' hyperthyroidism and ophthalmopathy. As that study records: Hyperthyroidism had been newly diagnosed in patients aged 18 to 65, and its duration was under 2 months.

The source is a man younger than 40 with Graves disease. The V call is TRBV9, the J call TRBJ2-3, with a weak D call TRBD2 (5 bases). This specimen consisted of peripheral blood mononuclear cells (PBMCs), obtained at new diagnosis, from a patient treated with antithyroid drugs. The CDR3 loop reads CASSVEGVGLADTDTQYF. CDR3 DNA sequence: TGTGCCAGCAGCGTAGAAGGTGTCGGGCTAGCCGACACAGATACGCAGTATTTT.